What follows is one T cell receptor (beta chain) and its context. This record belongs to a study of shared clonotypes between healthy human individuals. This table comes from immunoSEQ multiplex PCR, and its TCRdb copy is limited to in-frame clones, with some not included. The table includes some 630,000 clones, roughly 78% detected once. This clonotype was sampled from a woman in her 30s in good health. Sequencing was done on a sample of memory CD4+ T cells sorted from blood. Regarding subset: CD45RA-negative fraction.

The CDR3 here is CASSMTRGTNNEQFF. The CDR3 DNA reads TGTGCCAGTAGTATGACGAGGGGAACCAACAATGAGCAGTTCTTC. This rearrangement joins TRBV19 to TRBJ2-1; either TRBD1 or TRBD2 may supply D (5 bases each). The germline gives CDR1 LNHDA, CDR2 SQIVND (reference sequence). This CDR3 has 15 residues. Trimming took 3 bases from V and 5 from J, leaving 14 bases between them.